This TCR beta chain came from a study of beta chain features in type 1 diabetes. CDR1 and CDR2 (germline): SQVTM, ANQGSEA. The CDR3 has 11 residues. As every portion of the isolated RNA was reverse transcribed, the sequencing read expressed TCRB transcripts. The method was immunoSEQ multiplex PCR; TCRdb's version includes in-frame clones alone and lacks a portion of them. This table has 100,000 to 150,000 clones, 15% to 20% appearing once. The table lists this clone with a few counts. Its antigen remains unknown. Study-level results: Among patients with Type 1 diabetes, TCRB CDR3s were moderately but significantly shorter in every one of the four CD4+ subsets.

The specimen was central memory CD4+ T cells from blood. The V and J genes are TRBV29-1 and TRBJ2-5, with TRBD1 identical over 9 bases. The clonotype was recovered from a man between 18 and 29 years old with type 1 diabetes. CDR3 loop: CGYRGLETQYF. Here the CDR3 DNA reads TGCGGGTACAGGGGGCTAGAGACCCAGTACTTC.